This TCR beta chain was captured in a study of Ad26.COV2.S vaccination and SARS-CoV-2 variants. Whole-study results and caveats: Those who received the vaccine showed greater spike-specific TCR breadth than those given placebo. Breadth of non-spike TCRs did not differ between vaccinees and placebo recipients. Analytic work on TCR breadth and depth might have understated the full extent of total T cell responses.

Turning to this clone: Its antigen is unknown.

Some clones are missing from TCRdb's copy, which holds only in-frame ones; the method was immunoSEQ multiplex PCR. The table records roughly 380,000 clones, about 91% of them present only once. The V and J ends lost 3 bases and 3 bases, in that order; junction bases with no gene match: 5. Germline assignment: CDR1 WNHNN and CDR2 SYGVQD (reference sequence). This CDR3 region has 16 residues. The source is a human donor who had recovered from COVID-19. The chain joins TRBV10-1 to TRBJ2-5, with TRBD2 matching over 12 bases. Specimen: peripheral blood, collected after recovery from COVID-19. The CDR3 DNA is TGCGCCAGCAGTGACTCCGGACTAGCGGGGAAAGAGACCCAGTACTTC. It yields the protein CASSDSGLAGKETQYF.